One sample yielded the 24 T cell receptor beta chains listed below, sequenced in a study of T cells after yellow fever vaccination. Each CDR3 protein gets one entry after TCRdb re-called the 5' RACE reads with MiXCR. The data contain about 350,000 distinct CDR3 sequences, approximately 10% of them singletons. The sequenced sample was PBMCs, obtained on the day of the first yellow fever vaccination. The origin of the receptors is a man aged 18 to 30 who received the YFV17D yellow fever vaccine.

V usage is TRBV19 and J usage is TRBJ2-5; possibly TRBD1 or TRBD2 for D (5 bases each). CDR1 is LNHDA, CDR2 SQIVND, per germline (reference sequence). This CDR3 contains 15 residues. V dropped 1 base and J dropped 2 bases, with 11 bases sitting between them. CDR3 sequence reads: CASSIGKGPQETQYF. CDR3 DNA sequence: TGTGCCAGTAGTATAGGAAAGGGACCACAAGAGACCCAGTACTTC.

The rearrangement joins TRBV29-1 to TRBJ2-3, with D possibly being TRBD1 or TRBD2 (5 bases each). Germline V lookup: CDR1 SQVTM, CDR2 ANQGSEA. The CDR3 spans 16 residues. Trimming stripped 5 bases from V and 3 bases from J, with 21 bases between. CDR3 nucleotides: TGCAGCGTTTCTGGGGCCAGGGAGATCTATACAGATACGCAGTATTTT. Its translation is CSVSGAREIYTDTQYF.

The rearrangement links TRBV19 to TRBJ2-3; 11 bases are shared with TRBD2. Germline CDR1 reads LNHDA; CDR2 reads SQIVND (reference sequence). With 6 bases clipped from V and 4 bases from J, the junction kept 9 bases outside the gene matches. The CDR3 sequence is 16 residues long. The CDR3 loop is CASSPLAGETSDTQYF. CDR3 nucleotides: TGTGCCAGTAGCCCACTAGCGGGGGAAACATCAGATACGCAGTATTTT.

The V and J genes are TRBV7-9 and TRBJ2-7; D gene ambiguous. Trimming removed 0 bases from V and 2 bases from J, with 11 bases in between. This CDR3 comprises 15 residues. Germline V gives CDR1 SEHNR, CDR2 FQNEAQ (reference sequence). Written as DNA, the CDR3 is TGTGCCAGCAGCTTAGCGCTAAAGGGCCCCTACGAGCAGTACGTC. It yields the protein CASSLALKGPYEQYV.

The chain couples TRBV5-1 to TRBJ2-3; 12 nucleotides align to TRBD2. CDR1 and CDR2 from the germline V gene are SGHRS and YFSETQ. V trimming: 1 base; J trimming: 5 bases; junction bases outside the gene matches: 11. This CDR3 is 18 amino acids long. The CDR3 coding sequence is TGCGCCAGCAGCTTGATGTACAGCCTAGCGGGGGGGGAAGATACGCAGTATTTT. Translating it yields CASSLMYSLAGGEDTQYF.

This clonotype occurred a few times. The chain employs TRBV5-1 and TRBJ2-2; possible D gene TRBD1, 5 bases. Germline V CDR1 and CDR2: SGHRS, YFSETQ. CDR3 length: 16 amino acids. V lost 0 bases, J lost 3 bases, and 12 bases lay in between. In DNA, the CDR3 is TGCGCCAGCAGCTTGGAAAGGGGCGCCGACACCGGGGAGCTGTTTTTT. As protein: CASSLERGADTGELFF. Based on the CDR3 plus reference TRBV5-1 and TRBJ2-2, the full variable domain is KAGVTQTPRYLIKTRGQQVTLSCSPISGHRSVSWYQQTPGQGLQFLFEYFSETQRNKGNFPGRFSGRQFSNSRSEMNVSTLELGDSALYLCASSLERGADTGELFFGEGSRLTVL.

This clonotype showed up just a few times. The J gene is TRBJ2-1, the V gene TRBV20-1, with D unclear. CDR3 length equals 13 residues. The V end was cut by 1 base, the J end by 4 bases, with 8 bases between. In germline, CDR1 is DFQATT, CDR2 SNEGSKA (reference sequence). The CDR3 sequence is CSARGGAYNEQFF. Here the CDR3 DNA reads TGCAGTGCTAGAGGAGGAGCTTACAATGAGCAGTTCTTC.

This clonotype was detected only a few times. The genes are TRBV29-1 and TRBJ1-1; the D gene is possibly TRBD1 (6 bases). Germline loops: CDR1 SQVTM, CDR2 ANQGSEA. The CDR3 has 11 amino acids. The V end was cut by 6 bases, the J end by 1 base, with 6 bases between. This CDR3 is CSVGANTEAFF. CDR3 nucleotide sequence: TGCAGCGTGGGGGCGAACACTGAAGCTTTCTTT.

This clonotype came up a few times. The chain links TRBV19 to TRBJ1-1; 9 bases are shared with TRBD1. V dropped 5 bases and J dropped 11; count of bases not matched to a gene: 12. Germline V gene data show CDR1 as LNHDA and CDR2 as SQIVND (reference sequence). The length of the CDR3 is 14 residues. The CDR3 loop reads CASSLDRGTAKAFF. The CDR3 nucleotides read TGTGCCAGTAGTCTGGACAGGGGAACAGCGAAGGCTTTCTTT.

The chain links TRBV6-5 to TRBJ1-4; maybe TRBD1 (5 bases). Trimming took 0 bases from V and 7 from J, leaving 18 bases between them. The CDR3 is 17 amino acids. Per the germline V gene, CDR1 is MNHEY and CDR2 is SVGAGI. DNA for the CDR3: TGTGCCAGCAGTTACTCGAGGAGGGCTAGCCAGGGTGAAAAACTGTTTTTT. Translation: CASSYSRRASQGEKLFF.

This clonotype was observed a few times. The chain carries TRBV27 and TRBJ2-3; 8 nucleotides line up with TRBD1. Germline V gene data show CDR1 as MNHEY and CDR2 as SMNVEV (reference sequence). The length of the CDR3 is 15 residues. Trimming cost V 3 bases and J 8 bases; bases outside gene matches: 10. The CDR3 loop reads CASSFSGQGQGTQYF. The CDR3 coding sequence is TGTGCCAGCAGTTTCTCAGGACAGGGACAAGGTACGCAGTATTTT.

This clonotype was picked up a small number of times. The gene calls are TRBV5-1 and TRBJ2-7, with 9 nucleotides matching TRBD1. The CDR3 covers 15 residues. Germline V gene data show CDR1 as SGHRS and CDR2 as YFSETQ. The ends lost 0 bases at V and 7 bases at J; junction bases unmatched: 8. The CDR3 DNA reads as TGCGCCAGCAGCTTGGACGGGACAGGGCTAAGGGAGCAGTACGTC. It yields the protein CASSLDGTGLREQYV.

The chain carries TRBV4-1 and TRBJ2-5; D unclear. Trimming cost V 1 base and J 1 base, with 4 bases left between them. Germline-derived CDR1 and CDR2 are MGHRA and YSYEKL. The CDR3 length is 13 residues. The CDR3 reads CASSQASQETQYF. DNA of the CDR3: TGCGCCAGCAGCCAAGCCAGCCAAGAGACCCAGTACTTC.

This rearrangement joins TRBV20-1 to TRBJ1-5, with 7 bases matching TRBD1. Per the germline V gene, CDR1 is DFQATT and CDR2 is SNEGSKA (reference sequence). The CDR3 has 15 amino acids. V shed 1 base and J 12 bases; nucleotides not matched to a gene: 15. The CDR3 is CSARGRIQGIAGQHF. CDR3 nucleotides: TGCAGTGCTAGAGGTCGTATACAGGGGATTGCGGGCCAGCATTTT.

This chain uses TRBV25-1 with TRBJ2-2; TRBD1 matches 7 bases. CDR3 length equals 17 residues. Germline CDR1 reads MGHDK; CDR2 reads SYGVNS. J lost 0 bases, V lost 4 bases, and 8 bases had no gene match. The CDR3: CASSAPHGTANTGELFF. CDR3 DNA sequence: TGTGCCAGCAGTGCTCCCCATGGGACAGCGAACACCGGGGAGCTGTTTTTT.

The V and J genes are TRBV2 and TRBJ2-4; either TRBD1 or TRBD2 may supply D (7 bases each). CDR3 length: 14 amino acids. V gave up 3 bases and J gave up 5 bases, with 11 bases separating them. Per germline, CDR1 SNHLY and CDR2 FYNNEI. CDR3 nucleotide sequence: TGTGCCAGCAGTGACAGGGGGGGCCAAAACATTCAGTACTTC. Protein: CASSDRGGQNIQYF.

This clonotype was counted many times. Written as DNA, the CDR3 is TGTGCCAGCAGCCTCCAGGCGGCGCCCGGGGAGCTGTTTTTT. Translating gives CASSLQAAPGELFF. The chain combines TRBV12-3 or TRBV12-4 with TRBJ2-2; D gene ambiguous. Trimming pared 6 bases from V and 6 bases from J, leaving 14 bases between. The CDR3 has 14 residues.

This clonotype was counted many times. CDR3 coding DNA: TGTGCCAGCAGCTCTAACTATGGCTACACCTTC. This encodes CASSSNYGYTF. The chain links TRBV12-3 or TRBV12-4 to TRBJ1-2; D is unclear. V gave up 6 bases and J gave up 0 bases, with 2 bases separating them. The CDR3 has 11 residues.

This clonotype showed up just a few times. This chain connects TRBV27 to TRBJ1-2, with 11 bases aligning to TRBD1. The CDR3 contains 14 residues. The germline CDR1 and CDR2 sequences are MNHEY and SMNVEV (reference sequence). V lost 5 bases, J lost 8 bases, and 7 bases stayed unmatched. CDR3 coding DNA: TGTGCCAGCAGTATTGGACAGGGGGCAGGGGGCTACACCTTC. This encodes CASSIGQGAGGYTF.

This chain joins TRBV19 and TRBJ2-7, with 10 positions matching TRBD1. Germline V CDR1 and CDR2: LNHDA, SQIVND (reference sequence). After removal of 7 bases from V and 2 bases from J, the junction contained 8 bases not matched to a gene. This CDR3 is 15 amino acids long. CDR3 nucleotides: TGTGCCAGTACCGACGGACAGGGGGAGCCCTACGAGCAGTACTTC. Translation: CASTDGQGEPYEQYF.

The V and J genes are TRBV20-1 and TRBJ2-3; D may be TRBD2 (6 bases). Germline CDR1 reads DFQATT; CDR2 reads SNEGSKA (reference sequence). V was cut by 1 base and J by 4 bases, with 6 bases left in between. CDR3 length: 12 amino acids. CDR3 in DNA: TGCAGTGCTAGAGGGGAGGCAGATACGCAGTATTTT. It specifies CSARGEADTQYF.

This clonotype was seen at least ten times. V and J are TRBV28 and TRBJ1-1; 9 bases agree with TRBD1. Germline CDR1 and CDR2: MDHEN and SYDVKM. CDR3 length: 13 residues. The junction had 7 bases not matched to a gene; V was cut back by 9 bases and J by 5 bases. CDR3 in DNA: TGTGCCAGTCTTAACAGGGGGCCGACTGAAGCTTTCTTT. Its protein product is CASLNRGPTEAFF.

In this sample, this clonotype turned up once. The CDR3 sequence is CASSPEGQTTGELFF. CDR3 DNA: TGTGCCAGCAGCCCAGAAGGACAGACCACCGGGGAGCTGTTTTTT. The chain is built from TRBV9 and TRBJ2-2; the D gene is possibly TRBD1 (6 bases). Germline V CDR1 and CDR2: SGDLS, YYNGEE. Trimming cost V 4 bases and J 4 bases, with 14 bases left between them. CDR3 length: 15 residues.

V is TRBV7-9 and J is TRBJ2-3, with 8 nucleotides matching TRBD2. Germline values: CDR1 SEHNR, CDR2 FQNEAQ (reference sequence). V was pared by 6 bases and J by 4 bases, with 3 bases of the junction left unmatched. This CDR3 contains 13 residues. Here the CDR3 DNA reads TGTGCCAGCAGGCGGGGGGATCCAGATACGCAGTATTTT. This translates into CASRRGDPDTQYF.